This T cell receptor beta chain stems from a study of technical replicates of blood from several donors. The CDR3 spans 16 residues. Trimming cost V 0 bases and J 1 base; bases outside gene matches: 4. From germline, CDR1 is PRHDT and CDR2 FYEKMQ (reference sequence). Profiling relied on immunoSEQ multiplex PCR, and the TCRdb table lists in-frame clones only, not all of them. The sample lists some 96,000 clones; approximately 96% were seen once. The receptor was isolated from a human donor in good health. The specimen was T cells isolated from PBMCs. The chain is built from TRBV13 and TRBJ2-7, with TRBD1 identical over 9 bases. The CDR3 DNA sequence: TGTGCCAGCAGCTTAGGTCGGACAGGGGCTTCCTACGAGCAGTACTTC. Amino acid sequence: CASSLGRTGASYEQYF.